This T cell receptor (beta chain) emerged from a study of CD4+ T cells in melanoma. Using immunoSEQ multiplex PCR, the repertoire was profiled, and TCRdb retains in-frame clones only, with some absent. The sample records over 130,000 clones, over 90% being singletons. Points from the study as a whole: Neoantigen-specific CD4+ T cells in melanoma reportedly had diverse differentiation states. CD8+ T cell, macrophage and B cell function reportedly correlated with neoantigen-specific CD4+ T cells.

Germline CDR1 is MRHNA and CDR2 is SNTAGT. V lost 4 bases to trimming and J lost 2 bases, with 11 bases between them. This CDR3 spans 14 amino acids. About this clone itself: Its antigen is not known.

V gene TRBV6-4 combines with J gene TRBJ1-1; perhaps TRBD1 as D (6 bases). The source is a human donor with melanoma. The CDR3 DNA reads as TGTGCCAGCAGTGTTGAAGGGGGAAACACTGAAGCTTTCTTT. It encodes CASSVEGGNTEAFF.